The 6 T cell receptor beta chains below were found in one sample sequenced in a study of beta chain features in type 1 diabetes. Broader study findings: In every one of the four CD4+ subsets, TCRB CDR3s were moderately but significantly shorter in Type 1 diabetes patients.

Antigens of these TCRs are unknown. The investigators reverse transcribed all of the isolated RNA, so they sequenced expressed TCRB transcripts. Sequencing was performed with immunoSEQ multiplex PCR; in TCRdb, only in-frame clones are kept and a portion is missing. The repertoire has about 280,000 clones, over 14% of them found once; the top ten carry less than 0.02%. Sequences were obtained from naive CD4+ T cells from blood. The origin of the receptors is a man between 18 and 35 years old with type 1 diabetes.

V gene TRBV5-1 combines with J gene TRBJ2-7, with 9 bases lining up with TRBD1. Germline lookup yields CDR1 SGHRS and CDR2 YFSETQ. The CDR3 is made up of 14 amino acids. J lost 3 bases, V lost 10 bases, and 11 bases had no gene match. The DNA for the CDR3 is TGCGCCCAAAGCTTGGGGACAGGGCTCTACGAGCAGTACTTC. It is translated as CAQSLGTGLYEQYF.

This clone was detected only a few times. The chain joins TRBV27 to TRBJ1-2; 8 bases agree with TRBD1. CDR1 is MNHEY, CDR2 SMNVEV, per germline (reference sequence). The J segment lost 9 bases and the V segment lost 2 bases, leaving 5 bases of the junction unmatched. This CDR3 contains 13 residues. CDR3 sequence (DNA): TGTGCCAGCAGTTTAACCCGGACAGGGAGCTACACCTTC. Translating gives CASSLTRTGSYTF.

In its sample, this clone was seen a few times. The J gene is TRBJ2-1, the V gene TRBV29-1, with 13 bases identical to TRBD2. The CDR3 totals 18 residues. Germline CDR1 and CDR2: SQVTM and ANQGSEA. The junction had 18 bases not matched to a gene; V was cut back by 5 bases and J by 8 bases. The CDR3 spells CSVPRTSGSIGWIDEQFF. CDR3 coding DNA: TGCAGCGTTCCTAGGACTAGCGGGAGTATCGGATGGATCGATGAGCAGTTCTTC.

This chain connects TRBV6-1 to TRBJ1-2, with D perhaps matching TRBD1 (5 bases). Germline values: CDR1 MNHNS, CDR2 SASEGT. The CDR3 contains 13 residues. Trimming took off 7 bases at V and 4 bases at J, with 13 bases between the two ends. The CDR3: CASTVGQGYGYTF. The CDR3 coding sequence is TGTGCCAGCACCGTGGGGCAGGGCTATGGCTACACCTTC.

The J gene is TRBJ1-2, the V gene TRBV28, with 7 bases matching TRBD1. The CDR3 extends over 13 amino acids. Germline-derived CDR1 and CDR2 are MDHEN and SYDVKM. Germline trimming cut 5 bases from V and 4 bases from J; bases unmatched to any gene: 4. CDR3 in DNA: TGTGCCAGCAGTGAGGGACAGTCCTATGGCTACACCTTC. Protein product: CASSEGQSYGYTF.

In DNA form, the CDR3 reads TGTGCCTGGAGTGACGGGAGGGCCGAGCAGTACTTC. Translation gives CAWSDGRAEQYF. The V call is TRBV30, the J call TRBJ2-7; 8 bases map to TRBD2. CDR3 length: 12 amino acids. V was pared by 1 base and J by 6 bases, with 2 bases of the junction left unmatched. Germline assignment: CDR1 GTSNPN and CDR2 SVGIG (reference sequence). Variable domain in full (rest from reference TRBV30 and TRBJ2-7): SQTIHQWPATLVQPVGSPLSLECTVEGTSNPNLYWYRQAAGRGLQLLFYSVGIGQISSEVPQNLSASRPQDRQFILSSKKLLLSDSGFYLCAWSDGRAEQYFGPGTRLTVT.